This T cell receptor beta chain was observed in a study of CD8 T cells in ankylosing spondylitis. The authors made TCR beta libraries by quantitative 5'-RACE with molecular barcodes. TCRdb reprocessed the 5' RACE reads with MiXCR, giving one entry per CDR3 protein. This table has about 220,000 distinct CDR3 sequences, about 10% appearing once. Overall study findings and caveats: Disease-associated clonotypes exhibited CD8+ identity and were relatively infrequent in peripheral blood. One TCR beta motif, made up of seven to nine highly homologous variants, appeared characteristic of ankylosing spondylitis blood.

This clonotype was found many times. Its antigen is not known. This CDR3 is 13 amino acids long. Germline V CDR1 and CDR2: SGHKS, YYEKEE (reference sequence). V lost 1 base, J lost 3 bases, and 4 bases lay in between. The chain couples TRBV5-5 to TRBJ2-2; D uncertain. Material for sequencing was blood, either unsorted or a sorted T cell fraction (not recorded which). This clonotype originated in a male donor with ankylosing spondylitis or in good health (not recorded which). The CDR3 here is CASSLQHTGELFF. The CDR3 region has the DNA TGTGCCAGCAGCTTGCAGCACACCGGGGAGCTGTTTTTT.